The source of this T cell receptor beta chain is a study of OX40 agonist ivuxolimab in advanced cancers. Study summary: Hepatocellular carcinoma, melanoma, renal cell or head and neck cancer occurred in dose-escalation patients. Study-wide results and caveats: Specificity for antigen went undetermined in the expanded peripheral T cells. Partial responders at 0.1-3.0 mg/kg had among the lowest clonal expansion.

About this clone itself: Its target is not known.

The data were produced by immunoSEQ multiplex PCR, yet TCRdb's version contains in-frame clones alone and is incomplete. The table records around 20,000 clones, around four fifths of them present only once. The CDR3 is 13 amino acids. Trimming left V 1 base short and J 6 bases short, with 9 bases between. Germline CDR1 is MNHEY and CDR2 is SMNVEV (reference sequence). This specimen was CD4+ or CD8+ T cells sorted from blood, taken in a trial of the OX40 agonist ivuxolimab. V and J are TRBV27 and TRBJ1-1, with no clear D. The source of this sequence is an adult with an advanced solid tumor such as melanoma, head and neck, liver or kidney cancer. In nucleotides, the CDR3 is TGTGCCAGCAGTTTATTACGGAGCGCTGAAGCTTTCTTT. Translation: CASSLLRSAEAFF.